Detailed here is one T cell receptor (beta chain). This clonotype showed up just a few times. Its specific antigen is unknown. The sample holds no much larger clone one base away, and base qualities are not on file. This record comes from a study of blood T cells in healthy people across ages (dated by TCRdb to the mid-2010s). General notes on the study: Template switching captured roughly one uniquely barcoded TCR beta cDNA molecule per two T cells in model experiments. Age-related changes in TCR beta repertoire diversity were measured in the study by deep sequencing normalized with unique cDNA molecular identifiers. The donors were split into four age groups: young (average 16 years), middle-aged (over 35), aged (around 67) and long-lived (roughly 88). To avoid experimental bias, donors of different ages were distributed randomly across sequencing lanes. Two additional independent replicas of 1 million unique cDNA reads from the same blood draw were analyzed for two donors (one aged 18 to 30 and one aged 80 or older).

Library preparation used 5' RACE. Sequenced on an Illumina HiSeq 2500. A second PCR of about 7 to 12 cycles was performed with a sample-barcoded 5' primer and a J-beta primer mix. A unique molecular identifier was introduced onto each TCR beta cDNA molecule by a template-switch 5' adaptor carrying 12 random nucleotides. At least 2.5 million CDR3-containing paired-end reads were obtained from each sample. First-strand cDNA synthesis was performed from all RNA using the Mint cDNA synthesis kit, with priming by a TRBC-specific oligonucleotide. After uracil-DNA glycosylase treatment, a first 18-cycle PCR used universal primers M1SS and BC2_uni_R on all cDNA. In the authors' own workflow: Normalization of each sample was performed by random selection of 1 million high-quality reads, each carrying a distinct molecular identifier. Reads sharing molecular identifiers were discarded rather than binned into consensus sequences. MiTCR, set to a Q25 quality threshold and the strictest error-elimination algorithm, was used for CDR3 identification, clonotype clustering and error correction. Lower-bound total TCR beta diversity was estimated with a nonparametric unseen species model using Euler transformation. The raw public data were reprocessed by TCRdb itself: fastp quality trimming at Q25, MiXCR clonotype calling, in-frame beta chains only. Each CDR3 protein gets just one entry, which takes the most common genes and DNA from the rows behind it. TCRdb's processing, not the authors', yielded these V and J calls. For this sample there are about 1.1 million distinct CDR3 sequences; under 40% appear just once. The ten largest clonotypes hold less than 15% of the sample.

The research as a whole found: Estimates of total diversity from one million sequenced T cells were regarded as lower bounds and underestimates. Observed TCR beta diversity per million T cells fell roughly linearly with age, and a significant reduction was already apparent by age about 36. Compared with the aged group, more naive CD4+ T cells, fewer expanded clones and increased TCR diversity were shown by the long-lived group, suggesting age selection. The percentage of naive T cells measured by flow cytometry correlated strongly with observed TCR beta diversity. Bulk unsorted PBMC profiling prevented conclusive comparison of naive and antigen-experienced compartments. Because donor CMV infection status was unknown, age-related changes in expanded clonotypes were potentially confounded.

CDR1 and CDR2 (MNHEY, SVGAGI) derive from the germline V gene. The germline V end is reduced by 6 bases and the J end by 6 bases; junction bases left unmatched: 10. The CDR3 measures 14 amino acids from cysteine to phenylalanine. The DNA shown is the 42-base CDR3, in frame from base 1. The 39 donors, aged roughly 6 to 95 years, were systemically healthy Caucasian individuals from Russia. Roughly 11 milliliters of peripheral blood were drawn from each donor into EDTA-treated Vacutainer tubes. Ficoll-Paque density-gradient centrifugation was used to isolate PBMCs, with at least 6.5 million per sample. Total RNA, at least 6 micrograms per sample, was extracted from PBMCs with Trizol reagent. For every donor, flow cytometry on a PBMC aliquot measured the percentage of naive CD45RAhigh/CD27high T cells.

The origin of this receptor is a man between 18 and 35 years old in good health. The rearrangement combines TRBV6-5 with TRBJ1-2, with 7 bases in between that match TRBD1. Sequencing was carried out using blood. The sequenced DNA: TGTGCCAGCAGAGCTCTGAAGACAGGGAATGGCTACACCTTC. Protein translation: CASRALKTGNGYTF.